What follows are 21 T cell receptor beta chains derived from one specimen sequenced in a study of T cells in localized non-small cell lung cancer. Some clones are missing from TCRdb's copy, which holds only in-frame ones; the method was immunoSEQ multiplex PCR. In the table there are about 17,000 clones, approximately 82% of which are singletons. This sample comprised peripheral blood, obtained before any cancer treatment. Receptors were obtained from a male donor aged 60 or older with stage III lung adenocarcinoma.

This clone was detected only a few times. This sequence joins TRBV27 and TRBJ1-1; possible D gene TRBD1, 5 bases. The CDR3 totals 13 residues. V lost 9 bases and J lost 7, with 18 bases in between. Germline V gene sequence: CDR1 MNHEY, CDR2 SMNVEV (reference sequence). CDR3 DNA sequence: TGTGCCAGTAGGGCTAAGGGGTTTAATGAAGCTTTCTTT. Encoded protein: CASRAKGFNEAFF.

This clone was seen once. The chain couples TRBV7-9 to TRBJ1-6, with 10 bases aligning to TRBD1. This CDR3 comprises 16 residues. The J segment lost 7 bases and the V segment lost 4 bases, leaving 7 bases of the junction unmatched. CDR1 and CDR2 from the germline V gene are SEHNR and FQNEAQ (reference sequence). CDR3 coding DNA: TGTGCCAGCAGCTCAGTCCGGGACAGGGGAAATTCACCCCTCCACTTT. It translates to CASSSVRDRGNSPLHF.

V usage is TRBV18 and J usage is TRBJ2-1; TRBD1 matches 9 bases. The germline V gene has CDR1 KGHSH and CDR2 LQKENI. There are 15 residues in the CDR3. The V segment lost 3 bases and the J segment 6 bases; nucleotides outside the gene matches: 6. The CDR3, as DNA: TGTGCCAGCTCACCCTCGGGACAGGGAGGCAATGAGCAGTTCTTC. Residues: CASSPSGQGGNEQFF.

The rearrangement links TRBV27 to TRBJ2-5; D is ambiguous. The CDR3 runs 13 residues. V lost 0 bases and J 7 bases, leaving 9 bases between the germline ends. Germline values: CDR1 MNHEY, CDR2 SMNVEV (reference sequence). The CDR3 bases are TGTGCCAGCAGTTTATCCCCCTCATGGACCCAGTACTTC. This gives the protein CASSLSPSWTQYF.

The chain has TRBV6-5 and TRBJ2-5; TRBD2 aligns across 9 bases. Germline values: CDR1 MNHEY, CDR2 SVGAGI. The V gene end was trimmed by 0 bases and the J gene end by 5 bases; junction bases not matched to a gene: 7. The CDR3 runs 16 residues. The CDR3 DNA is TGTGCCAGCAGTTACTCGGCAGCGGGGGGAAGGGAGACCCAGTACTTC. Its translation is CASSYSAAGGRETQYF.

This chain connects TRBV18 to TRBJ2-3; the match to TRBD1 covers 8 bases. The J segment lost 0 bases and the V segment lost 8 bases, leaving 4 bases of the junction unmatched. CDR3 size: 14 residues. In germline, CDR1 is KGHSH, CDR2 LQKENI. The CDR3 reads CASARQGSTDTQYF. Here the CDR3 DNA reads TGTGCCAGCGCAAGACAGGGGAGCACAGATACGCAGTATTTT.

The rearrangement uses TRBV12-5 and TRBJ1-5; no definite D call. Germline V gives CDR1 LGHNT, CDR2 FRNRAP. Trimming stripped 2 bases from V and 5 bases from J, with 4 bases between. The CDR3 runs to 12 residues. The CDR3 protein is CASGLSDQPQHF. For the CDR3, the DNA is TGTGCTAGTGGTTTGAGTGATCAGCCCCAGCATTTT.

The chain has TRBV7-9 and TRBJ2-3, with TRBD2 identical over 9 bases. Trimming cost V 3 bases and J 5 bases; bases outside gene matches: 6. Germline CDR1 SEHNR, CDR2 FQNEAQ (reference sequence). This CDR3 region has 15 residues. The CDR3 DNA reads TGTGCCAGCAGCTTTGGCGGGGGGGTTATAGATACGCAGTATTTT. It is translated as CASSFGGGVIDTQYF.

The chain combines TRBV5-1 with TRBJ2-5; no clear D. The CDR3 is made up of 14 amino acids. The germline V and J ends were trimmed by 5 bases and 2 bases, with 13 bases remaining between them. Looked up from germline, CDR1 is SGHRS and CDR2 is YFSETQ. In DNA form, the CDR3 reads TGCGCCAGCAGACTGTCCGGTTCTCAAGAGACCCAGTACTTC. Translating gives CASRLSGSQETQYF.

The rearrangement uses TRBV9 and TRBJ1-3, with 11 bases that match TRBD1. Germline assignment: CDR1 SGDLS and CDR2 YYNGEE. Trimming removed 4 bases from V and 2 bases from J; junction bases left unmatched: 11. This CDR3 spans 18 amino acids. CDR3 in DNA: TGTGCCAGCAGCCCCCGGACAGGGGGCGTTTTAGCTGGAAACACCATATATTTT. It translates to CASSPRTGGVLAGNTIYF.

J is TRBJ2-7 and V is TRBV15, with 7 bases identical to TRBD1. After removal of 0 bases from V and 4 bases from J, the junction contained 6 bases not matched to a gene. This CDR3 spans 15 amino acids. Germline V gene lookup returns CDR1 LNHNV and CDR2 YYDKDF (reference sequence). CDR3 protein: CATSRDMGTAYEQYF. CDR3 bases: TGTGCCACCAGCAGAGATATGGGGACAGCGTACGAGCAGTACTTC.

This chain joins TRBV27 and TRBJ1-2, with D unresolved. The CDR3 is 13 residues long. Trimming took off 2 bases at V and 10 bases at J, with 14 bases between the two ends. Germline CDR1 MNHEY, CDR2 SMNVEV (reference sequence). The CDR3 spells CASSLAGIRNYTF. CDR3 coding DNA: TGTGCCAGCAGTTTAGCGGGAATTCGAAACTACACCTTC.

CDR3 DNA: TGTGCCAGCAGTGACTCTAGCGGGGGTGGGGCCAACGTCCTGACTTTC. This translates into CASSDSSGGGANVLTF. The rearrangement joins TRBV6-4 to TRBJ2-6; 9 bases are shared with TRBD2. This CDR3 spans 16 amino acids. Germline trimming cut 0 bases from V and 3 bases from J; bases unmatched to any gene: 0. Germline CDR1 reads MRHNA; CDR2 reads SNTAGT.

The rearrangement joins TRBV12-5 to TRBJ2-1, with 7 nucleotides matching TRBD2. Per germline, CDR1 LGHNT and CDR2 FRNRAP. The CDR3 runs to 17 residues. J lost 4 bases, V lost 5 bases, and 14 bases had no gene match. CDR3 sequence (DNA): TGTGCTAGTGGTCCATCCTTGGGGCTAGCGGCATACAATGAGCAGTTCTTC. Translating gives CASGPSLGLAAYNEQFF.

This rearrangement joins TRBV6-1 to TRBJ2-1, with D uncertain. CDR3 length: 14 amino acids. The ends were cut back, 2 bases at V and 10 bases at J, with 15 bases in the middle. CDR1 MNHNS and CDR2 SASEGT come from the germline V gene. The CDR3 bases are TGTGCCAGCAGTGAAAAAAGGCCCAGGAGCGAGCAGTTCTTC. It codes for CASSEKRPRSEQFF.

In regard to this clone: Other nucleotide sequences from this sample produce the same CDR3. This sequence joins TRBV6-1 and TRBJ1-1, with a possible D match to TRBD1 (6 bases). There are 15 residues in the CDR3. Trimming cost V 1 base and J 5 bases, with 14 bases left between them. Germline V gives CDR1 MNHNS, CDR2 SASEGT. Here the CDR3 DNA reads TGTGCCAGCAGTGAAGACGGGGGGCGGCGAACTGAAGCTTTCTTT. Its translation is CASSEDGGRRTEAFF.

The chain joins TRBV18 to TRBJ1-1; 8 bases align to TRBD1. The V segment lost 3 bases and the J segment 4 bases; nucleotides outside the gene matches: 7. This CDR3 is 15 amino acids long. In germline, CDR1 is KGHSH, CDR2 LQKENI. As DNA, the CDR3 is TGTGCCAGCTCACCTCAGGACAGGGTGATCACTGAAGCTTTCTTT. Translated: CASSPQDRVITEAFF.

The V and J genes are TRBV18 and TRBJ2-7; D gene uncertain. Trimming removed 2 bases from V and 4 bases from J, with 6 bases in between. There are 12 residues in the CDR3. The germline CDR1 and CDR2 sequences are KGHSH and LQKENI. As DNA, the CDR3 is TGTGCCAGCTCACCAGAGACATACGAGCAGTACTTC. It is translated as CASSPETYEQYF.

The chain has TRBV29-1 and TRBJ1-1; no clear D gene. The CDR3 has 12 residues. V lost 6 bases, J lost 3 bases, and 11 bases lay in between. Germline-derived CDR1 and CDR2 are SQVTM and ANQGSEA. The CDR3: CSVRLGDTEAFF. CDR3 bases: TGCAGCGTCAGATTGGGTGACACTGAAGCTTTCTTT.

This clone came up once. The CDR3 coding sequence is TGTGCCAGCAGCCAAGCGCGTCAGCCCCAGCATTTT. This translates into CASSQARQPQHF. The rearrangement links TRBV6-5 to TRBJ1-5; D ambiguous. This CDR3 comprises 12 residues. V lost 6 bases, J lost 6 bases, and 9 bases lay in between. Germline V CDR1 and CDR2: MNHEY, SVGAGI.

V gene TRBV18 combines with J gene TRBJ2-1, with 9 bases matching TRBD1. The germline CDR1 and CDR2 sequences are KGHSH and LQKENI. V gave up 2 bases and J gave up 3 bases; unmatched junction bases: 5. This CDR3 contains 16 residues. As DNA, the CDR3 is TGTGCCAGCTCACCAACAAACAGGGGGCTCTACAATGAGCAGTTCTTC. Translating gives CASSPTNRGLYNEQFF. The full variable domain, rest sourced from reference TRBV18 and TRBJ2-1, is NAGVMQNPRHLVRRRGQEARLRCSPMKGHSHVYWYRQLPEEGLKFMVYLQKENIIDESGMPKERFSAEFPKEGPSILRIQQVVRGDSAAYFCASSPTNRGLYNEQFFGPGTRLTVL.